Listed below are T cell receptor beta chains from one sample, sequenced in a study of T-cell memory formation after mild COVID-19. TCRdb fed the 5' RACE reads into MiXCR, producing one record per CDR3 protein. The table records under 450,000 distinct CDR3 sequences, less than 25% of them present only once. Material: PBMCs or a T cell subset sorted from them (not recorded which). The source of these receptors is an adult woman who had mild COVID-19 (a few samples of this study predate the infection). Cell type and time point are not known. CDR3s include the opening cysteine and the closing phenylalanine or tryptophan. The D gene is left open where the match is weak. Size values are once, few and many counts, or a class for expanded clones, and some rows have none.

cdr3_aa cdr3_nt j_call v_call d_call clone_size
CASSQAARYGYTF TGTGCCAGCAGCCAAGCAGCCAGATATGGCTACACCTTC TRBJ1-2 TRBV3-1 . few
CASSLGLGPAASDTQYF TGTGCCAGCAGTTTAGGTCTGGGGCCGGCCGCTTCTGATACGCAGTATTTT TRBJ2-3 TRBV12-3/TRBV12-4 . .
CASSLALNWHTEAFF TGTGCCAGCAGCTTAGCCCTCAATTGGCACACTGAAGCTTTCTTT TRBJ1-1 TRBV7-9 . .
CASSPTYPSYEQYF TGTGCCAGCAGCCCTACGTACCCATCCTACGAGCAGTACTTC TRBJ2-7 TRBV7-6 . .
CASSLGPVEHTEAFF TGTGCCAGCAGCTTAGGACCCGTCGAGCACACTGAAGCTTTCTTT TRBJ1-1 TRBV7-9 . .
CASSLTQVANTGELFF TGTGCCAGCAGCTTAACCCAGGTCGCGAACACCGGGGAGCTGTTTTTT TRBJ2-2 TRBV7-9 . few
CASRLAGGSETQYF TGTGCCAGCAGGCTAGCGGGAGGGTCGGAGACCCAGTACTTC TRBJ2-5 TRBV2 TRBD2 .
CASRSRGRANEKLFF TGTGCCAGCAGATCCAGGGGGAGGGCTAATGAAAAACTGTTTTTT TRBJ1-4 TRBV6-6 TRBD1 .
CASRSWVEAFF TGTGCCAGCAGATCTTGGGTCGAAGCTTTCTTT TRBJ1-1 TRBV12-3/TRBV12-4 . .
CASSLADRTYSYEQYF TGCGCCAGCAGCTTGGCCGACAGGACCTACTCCTACGAGCAGTACTTC TRBJ2-7 TRBV5-1 . .
CASSWTVEGRDEQYF TGTGCCAGCAGCTGGACAGTAGAGGGTCGGGACGAGCAGTACTTC TRBJ2-7 TRBV7-9 . .
CASTSGGGLNEQFF TGCGCCAGCACCTCAGGTGGGGGGCTCAATGAGCAGTTCTTC TRBJ2-1 TRBV5-1 . .
CASGTSRVPYEQYF TGTGCCAGCGGGACCTCCCGGGTCCCATACGAGCAGTACTTC TRBJ2-7 TRBV6-2/TRBV6-3 . .
CASSSLAGGYEQYF TGTGCCAGCAGCTCCTTAGCGGGGGGCTACGAGCAGTACTTC TRBJ2-7 TRBV7-2 TRBD2 many
CASSRQAGSTDTQYF TGTGCCAGCAGCCGACAAGCGGGGAGCACAGATACGCAGTATTTT TRBJ2-3 TRBV7-2 TRBD2 .
CASCLGTGDYEQYF TGCGCCAGCTGTTTAGGGACAGGCGACTACGAGCAGTACTTC TRBJ2-7 TRBV5-1 TRBD1 few
CASATSENNEQFF TGTGCCAGCGCGACTAGCGAGAACAATGAGCAGTTCTTC TRBJ2-1 TRBV6-4 TRBD2 .
CASSLEYFFGTGSSEYGYTF TGCGCCAGCAGCTTGGAGTATTTTTTCGGGACAGGCTCCTCTGAGTATGGCTACACCTTC TRBJ1-2 TRBV5-1 TRBD1 .
CASSQDGLTEQFF TGTGCCAGCAGCCAAGACGGGCTTACGGAGCAGTTCTTC TRBJ2-1 TRBV3-1 . once
CASSSDRYTDTQYF TGTGCCAGCAGCTCAGACAGGTACACAGATACGCAGTATTTT TRBJ2-3 TRBV7-2 . .
CASSYWVSSGNEQFF TGTGCCAGCAGTTACTGGGTGTCTAGCGGCAATGAGCAGTTCTTC TRBJ2-1 TRBV12-3/TRBV12-4 TRBD2 .
CSVEATGSTNTGELFF TGCAGCGTTGAAGCCACCGGGTCCACGAACACCGGGGAGCTGTTTTTT TRBJ2-2 TRBV29-1 . .
CASSTRRTSIYEQYF TGTGCCAGCAGTACACGCCGGACATCGATTTACGAGCAGTACTTC TRBJ2-7 TRBV6-5 . few
CASSIDGGLAPQHF TGTGCCAGTAGTATCGACGGGGGGCTGGCGCCCCAGCATTTT TRBJ1-5 TRBV19 . few
CATSDSRAGVNTEAFF TGTGCCACCAGTGATAGTCGGGCCGGGGTGAACACTGAAGCTTTCTTT TRBJ1-1 TRBV24-1 . .
CATSRADRYSGANVLTF TGTGCCACCAGCAGAGCGGACAGATACTCTGGGGCCAACGTCCTGACTTTC TRBJ2-6 TRBV15 . .
CSATQGVEAFF TGCAGTGCTACACAGGGAGTTGAAGCTTTCTTT TRBJ1-1 TRBV20-1 . many
CASSYGTGLSDEQFF TGTGCCAGCAGTTATGGGACAGGGCTAAGCGATGAGCAGTTCTTC TRBJ2-1 TRBV7-7 TRBD1 few
CASKDQLSTDTQYF TGTGCCAGCAAGGACCAGTTGAGCACAGATACGCAGTATTTT TRBJ2-3 TRBV27 . .